The T cell receptor beta chain under discussion was sequenced for a study of beta chain features in type 1 diabetes. The CDR3 is made up of 15 amino acids. CDR1 and CDR2 from the germline V gene are SGHTA and FQGTGA. The V segment lost 5 bases and the J segment 9 bases; nucleotides outside the gene matches: 8. Reverse transcribing all isolated RNA meant expressed TCRB transcripts were sequenced. Some clones are missing from TCRdb's copy, which holds only in-frame ones; the method was immunoSEQ multiplex PCR. Of under 400,000 clones in the sample, 15% to 20% were seen once. This TCR came from a woman aged 18-30 years in good health. Specimen: naive CD4+ T cells from blood. This rearrangement joins TRBV7-3 to TRBJ2-1; 12 positions match TRBD2. Written as DNA, the CDR3 is TGTGCCAGCAGCCCTAGCGGGGGGGCCGGGGTTGAGCAGTTCTTC. This sequence encodes CASSPSGGAGVEQFF. The whole variable domain, filled in from reference TRBV7-3 and TRBJ2-1, reads GAGVSQTPSNKVTEKGKYVELRCDPISGHTALYWYRQSLGQGPEFLIYFQGTGAADDSGLPNDRFFAVRPEGSVSTLKIQRTERGDSAVYLCASSPSGGAGVEQFFGPGTRLTVL.